These 5 T cell receptor beta chains came from one sample sequenced in a study of blood T cell repertoires in COVID-19. Here immunoSEQ multiplex PCR was the method, and the copy in TCRdb shows in-frame clones only, minus some. The repertoire holds some 150,000 clones, with 85% to 90% as singletons. Sequenced material: peripheral blood. Receptors were obtained from a woman aged 55-69 years with active COVID-19.

The V and J genes are TRBV3-1 (or the pseudogene TRBV3-2) and TRBJ2-2; 8 bases line up with TRBD1. The germline V gene has CDR1 LGHDT and CDR2 YNNKEL (reference sequence). The CDR3 is 16 residues long. J gave up 0 bases and V 0 bases, and 0 bases lay outside the gene matches. CDR3 nucleotide sequence: TGTGCCAGCAGCCAAGAGGGACAGGCGAACACCGGGGAGCTGTTTTTT. Protein sequence: CASSQEGQANTGELFF.

CDR3 coding DNA: TGCAGCGACGTCCGGGGAGCGGGATCCTCGGAGCAGTTCTTC. This translates into CSDVRGAGSSEQFF. V usage is TRBV29-1 and J usage is TRBJ2-1; 7 bases align to TRBD2. V gave up 7 bases and J gave up 10 bases; unmatched junction bases: 16. Germline V gene sequence: CDR1 SQVTM, CDR2 ANQGSEA. The CDR3 has 14 amino acids.

The chain is built from TRBV7-6 and TRBJ2-7, with TRBD1 matching 9 bases. Germline CDR1 reads SGHVS; CDR2 reads FNYEAQ. The CDR3 sequence is 15 residues long. V lost 6 bases to trimming and J lost 1 base; unmatched junction nucleotides: 7. Here the CDR3 reads CASRPTGGNSYEQYF. The DNA of the CDR3 is TGTGCCAGCAGACCGACAGGGGGGAATTCCTACGAGCAGTACTTC.

V and J are TRBV6-2 or TRBV6-3 and TRBJ2-1; D gene ambiguous. Germline V CDR1 and CDR2: MNHEY, SVGEGT. This CDR3 spans 14 amino acids. V lost 3 bases and J lost 9, with 15 bases in between. The CDR3 here is CASSYRLVRPEQFF. CDR3 coding DNA: TGTGCCAGCAGTTATCGGCTGGTGAGGCCTGAGCAGTTCTTC.

This clone was observed a few times. This chain links TRBV4-1 with TRBJ2-7; D ambiguous. There are 13 residues in the CDR3. Deletions cut 0 bases from V and 3 bases from J, with 6 bases between. Germline V lookup: CDR1 MGHRA, CDR2 YSYEKL. The CDR3 DNA reads TGCGCCAGCAGCCAAGAGGTCAGCTACGAGCAGTACTTC. Translation gives CASSQEVSYEQYF.